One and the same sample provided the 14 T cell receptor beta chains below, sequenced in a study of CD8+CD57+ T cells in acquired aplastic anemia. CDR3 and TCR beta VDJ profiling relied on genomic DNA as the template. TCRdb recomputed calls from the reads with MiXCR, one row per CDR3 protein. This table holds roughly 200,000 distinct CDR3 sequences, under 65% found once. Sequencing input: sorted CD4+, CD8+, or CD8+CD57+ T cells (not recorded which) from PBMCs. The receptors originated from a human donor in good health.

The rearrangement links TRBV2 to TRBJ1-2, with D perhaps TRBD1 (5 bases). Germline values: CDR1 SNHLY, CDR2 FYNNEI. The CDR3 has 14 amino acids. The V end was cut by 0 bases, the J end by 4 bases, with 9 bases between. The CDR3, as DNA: TGTGCCAGCAGTGAAGCGGGTAGGGGCTATGGCTACACCTTC. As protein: CASSEAGRGYGYTF.

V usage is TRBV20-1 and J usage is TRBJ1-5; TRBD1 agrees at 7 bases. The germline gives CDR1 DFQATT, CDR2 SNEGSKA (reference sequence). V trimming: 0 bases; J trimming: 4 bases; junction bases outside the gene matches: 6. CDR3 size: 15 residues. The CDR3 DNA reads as TGCAGTGCTAGAGAGGGAGGGGGCTATAATCAGCCCCAGCATTTT. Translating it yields CSAREGGGYNQPQHF.

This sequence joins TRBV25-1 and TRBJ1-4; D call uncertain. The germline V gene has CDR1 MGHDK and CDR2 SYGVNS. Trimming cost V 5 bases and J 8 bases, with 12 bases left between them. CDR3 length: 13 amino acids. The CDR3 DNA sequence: TGTGCCAGCAGTTTGGGATTTCCAGAAAAACTGTTTTTT. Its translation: CASSLGFPEKLFF.

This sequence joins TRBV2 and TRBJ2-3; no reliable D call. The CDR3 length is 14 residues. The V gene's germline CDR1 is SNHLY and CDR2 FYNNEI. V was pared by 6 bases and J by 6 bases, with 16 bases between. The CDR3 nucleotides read TGTGCCAGCAGCTACTTCTCGCCCCCCGATACGCAGTATTTT. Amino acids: CASSYFSPPDTQYF.

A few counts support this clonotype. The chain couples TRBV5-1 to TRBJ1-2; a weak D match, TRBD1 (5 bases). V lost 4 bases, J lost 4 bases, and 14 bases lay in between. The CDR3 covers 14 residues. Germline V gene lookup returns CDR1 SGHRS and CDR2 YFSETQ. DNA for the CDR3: TGCGCCAGCAGCCCCGAGCAGGGAGGCTATGGCTACACCTTC. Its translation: CASSPEQGGYGYTF.

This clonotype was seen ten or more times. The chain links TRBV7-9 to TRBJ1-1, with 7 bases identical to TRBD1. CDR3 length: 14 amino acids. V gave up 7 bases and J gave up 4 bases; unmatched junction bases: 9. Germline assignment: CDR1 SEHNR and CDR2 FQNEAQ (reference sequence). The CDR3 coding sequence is TGTGCCAGCATTCTGAGGGGGCCGATCACTGAAGCTTTCTTT. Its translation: CASILRGPITEAFF.

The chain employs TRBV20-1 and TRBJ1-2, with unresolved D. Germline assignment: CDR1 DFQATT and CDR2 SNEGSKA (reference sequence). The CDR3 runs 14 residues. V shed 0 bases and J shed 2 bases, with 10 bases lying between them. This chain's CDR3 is CSARDYLENYGYTF. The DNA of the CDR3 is TGCAGTGCTAGAGATTATCTCGAGAACTATGGCTACACCTTC.

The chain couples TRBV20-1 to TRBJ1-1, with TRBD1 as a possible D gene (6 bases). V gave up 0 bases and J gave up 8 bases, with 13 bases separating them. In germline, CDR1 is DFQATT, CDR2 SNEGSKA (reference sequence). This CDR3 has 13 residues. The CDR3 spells CSAREGTRPEAFF. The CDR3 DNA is TGCAGTGCTAGAGAGGGGACAAGGCCCGAAGCTTTCTTT.

CDR3 coding DNA: TGCAGTGCTAGGGTTAGCGGAACGAACACCGGGGAGCTGTTTTTT. It encodes CSARVSGTNTGELFF. The chain recombines TRBV20-1 with TRBJ2-2; tentatively, D is TRBD2 (6 bases). With 3 bases removed from V and 0 bases from J, the gap between germline ends came to 11 bases. The CDR3 is made up of 15 amino acids. Germline V lookup: CDR1 DFQATT, CDR2 SNEGSKA (reference sequence).

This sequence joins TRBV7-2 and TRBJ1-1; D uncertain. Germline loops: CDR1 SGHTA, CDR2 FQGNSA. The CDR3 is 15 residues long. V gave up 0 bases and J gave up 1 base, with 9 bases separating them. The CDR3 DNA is TGTGCCAGCAGCTTAGCCCCACAAAGGAACACTGAAGCTTTCTTT. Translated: CASSLAPQRNTEAFF.

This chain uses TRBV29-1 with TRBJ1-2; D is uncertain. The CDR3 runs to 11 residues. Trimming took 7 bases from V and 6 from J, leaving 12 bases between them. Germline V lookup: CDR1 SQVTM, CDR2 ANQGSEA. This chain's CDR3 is CSGRSENGYTF. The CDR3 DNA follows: TGCAGCGGACGATCAGAAAATGGCTACACCTTC.

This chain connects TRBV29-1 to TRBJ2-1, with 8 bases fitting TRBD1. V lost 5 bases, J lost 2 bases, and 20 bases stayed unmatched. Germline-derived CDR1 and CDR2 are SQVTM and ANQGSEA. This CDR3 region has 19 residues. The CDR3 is CSVTSSGQVSLSPYNEQFF. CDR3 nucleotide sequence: TGCAGCGTTACTTCCTCGGGACAGGTCTCATTGTCCCCCTACAATGAGCAGTTCTTC.

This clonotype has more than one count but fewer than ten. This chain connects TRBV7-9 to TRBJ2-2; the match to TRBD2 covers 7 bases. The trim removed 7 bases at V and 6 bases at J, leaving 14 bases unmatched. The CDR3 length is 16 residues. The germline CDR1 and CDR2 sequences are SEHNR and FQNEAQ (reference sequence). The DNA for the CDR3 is TGTGCCAGCAACTACCTCGCTAGCGGTGGCGCCGGGGAGCTGTTTTTT. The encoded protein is CASNYLASGGAGELFF.

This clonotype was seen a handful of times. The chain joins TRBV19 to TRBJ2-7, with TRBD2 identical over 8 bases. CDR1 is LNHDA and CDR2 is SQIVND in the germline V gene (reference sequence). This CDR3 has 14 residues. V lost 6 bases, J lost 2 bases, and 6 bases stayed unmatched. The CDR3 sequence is CASRMTSATYEQYF. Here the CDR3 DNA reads TGTGCCAGTAGGATGACTAGCGCTACCTACGAGCAGTACTTC.